These 16 T cell receptor beta chains were all obtained from the same sample, sequenced in a study of T-cell reconstitution after alpha-beta-depleted transplantation in children. Unique molecular identifiers featured in how the TCRbeta library was prepared. Each CDR3 protein gets one entry after TCRdb re-called the PCR reads with MiXCR. The table includes some 550,000 distinct CDR3 sequences, 15% to 20% detected once. Material: PBMCs from the stem cell graft donor, obtained from the stem cell graft. The receptor source for this set is a human donor who donated a stem cell graft to a child with acute lymphoblastic leukemia.

The rearrangement links TRBV12-3 or TRBV12-4 to TRBJ2-7; 8 bases match TRBD2. V trimming: 3 bases; J trimming: 4 bases; junction bases outside the gene matches: 5. The CDR3 has 14 residues. CDR3 sequence reads: CASSFAGRVYEQYF. The CDR3 coding sequence is TGTGCCAGCAGTTTCGCCGGGAGGGTTTACGAGCAGTACTTC.

J is TRBJ2-3 and V is TRBV4-1; TRBD2 matches 7 bases. Per germline, CDR1 MGHRA and CDR2 YSYEKL. V dropped 4 bases and J dropped 4; count of bases not matched to a gene: 11. The CDR3 is 16 amino acids. The CDR3 nucleotides read TGCGCCAGCAGCCCTACCAGCGGGACTTTCGCAGATACGCAGTATTTT. Translating it yields CASSPTSGTFADTQYF.

The chain has TRBV7-3 and TRBJ2-1, with 10 bases fitting TRBD1. Trimming took 1 base from V and 4 from J; bases not matched to a gene: 7. Germline CDR1 SGHTA, CDR2 FQGTGA. CDR3 length equals 17 residues. In DNA form, the CDR3 reads TGTGCCAGCAGCTTAAATCCCGGGACAGGGGTTTACAATGAGCAGTTCTTC. Residues: CASSLNPGTGVYNEQFF.

This clonotype was seen a handful of times. The rearrangement joins TRBV3-1 to TRBJ2-1; D remains ambiguous. The CDR3 runs to 15 residues. Germline V lookup: CDR1 LGHDT, CDR2 YNNKEL (reference sequence). V was shortened by 4 bases and J by 4 bases, with 14 bases between the two germline ends. The CDR3 sequence is CASSLTTTPYNEQFF. The CDR3 DNA reads TGTGCCAGCAGCCTAACGACGACACCTTACAATGAGCAGTTCTTC.

V is TRBV24-1 and J is TRBJ2-3; 7 nucleotides align to TRBD1. In germline, CDR1 is KGHDR, CDR2 SFDVKD. The CDR3 has 14 amino acids. J was trimmed by 6 bases and V by 7 bases; bases with no gene match: 9. Written as DNA, the CDR3 is TGTGCCACCAGCTCCGGACAGGTTCGGGATACGCAGTATTTT. This encodes CATSSGQVRDTQYF.

This clonotype was counted ten times or more. V and J are TRBV5-1 and TRBJ1-2, with D possibly TRBD1 on 5 matching bases. This CDR3 spans 14 amino acids. Germline assignment: CDR1 SGHRS and CDR2 YFSETQ. Deletions cut 1 base from V and 7 bases from J, with 14 bases between. As DNA, the CDR3 is TGCGCCAGCAGCTTGATAGGGGATGTTCGTGGCTACACCTTC. Its translation is CASSLIGDVRGYTF.

The chain has TRBV7-3 and TRBJ2-1; 13 positions agree with TRBD2. V lost 4 bases and J lost 8; bases outside the gene matches: 8. CDR3 length equals 16 residues. Looked up from germline, CDR1 is SGHTA and CDR2 is FQGTGA. CDR3 residues: CASSSRTSGSLHEQFF. Written as DNA, the CDR3 is TGTGCCAGCAGCTCTAGGACTAGCGGGAGCTTGCATGAGCAGTTCTTC.

The table lists this clonotype with a few counts. CDR3 bases: TGTGCCACCAGTGACCCGACAGAGAATCAGCCCCAGCATTTT. This translates into CATSDPTENQPQHF. V gene TRBV24-1 combines with J gene TRBJ1-5; D might be TRBD1 (5 bases). Germline CDR1 is KGHDR and CDR2 is SFDVKD. The CDR3 consists of 14 residues. The germline V and J ends were trimmed by 4 bases and 4 bases, with 10 bases remaining between them.

This clonotype showed up just a few times. The chain is built from TRBV14 and TRBJ2-1; a possible D gene is TRBD1 (6 bases). The CDR3 is 14 amino acids. Germline V gives CDR1 SGHDN, CDR2 FVKESK. V lost 5 bases, J lost 6 bases, and 14 bases lay in between. The CDR3 sequence: CASSETGWGNEQFF. The CDR3 DNA is TGTGCCAGCAGCGAGACAGGTTGGGGCAATGAGCAGTTCTTC. Filled out from reference TRBV14 and TRBJ2-1, the complete variable domain reads EAGVTQFPSHSVIEKGQTVTLRCDPISGHDNLYWYRRVMGKEIKFLLHFVKESKQDESGMPNNRFLAERTGGTYSTLKVQPAELEDSGVYFCASSETGWGNEQFFGPGTRLTVL.

This clonotype has more than one count but fewer than ten. J is TRBJ2-7 and V is TRBV5-6; D not certain. CDR3 length equals 13 residues. Trimming removed 1 base from V and 4 bases from J, with 9 bases in between. CDR1 and CDR2 (germline): SGHDT, YYEEEE. DNA for the CDR3: TGTGCCAGCAGCTTGATCGTGAGTTACGAGCAGTACTTC. Translated: CASSLIVSYEQYF.

V is TRBV9 and J is TRBJ2-2; 7 bases line up with TRBD2. Germline V gene sequence: CDR1 SGDLS, CDR2 YYNGEE. CDR3 length: 17 residues. V dropped 2 bases and J dropped 5; count of bases not matched to a gene: 12. CDR3 DNA: TGTGCCAGCAGCGTCTACCCGGTACTAGCGACTACCGGGGAGCTGTTTTTT. This translates into CASSVYPVLATTGELFF. Full variable domain (missing parts from reference TRBV9 and TRBJ2-2): DSGVTQTPKHLITATGQRVTLRCSPRSGDLSVYWYQQSLDQGLQFLIQYYNGEERAKGNILERFSAQQFPDLHSELNLSSLELGDSALYFCASSVYPVLATTGELFFGEGSRLTVL.

This sequence joins TRBV29-1 and TRBJ2-2; maybe TRBD1 (6 bases). The CDR3 spans 16 residues. Germline CDR1 is SQVTM and CDR2 is ANQGSEA. Trimming cost V 6 bases and J 1 base, with 18 bases left between them. The CDR3 region is CSVCILRGMNTGELFF. Here the CDR3 DNA reads TGCAGCGTCTGTATATTAAGGGGGATGAACACCGGGGAGCTGTTTTTT.

This clonotype was observed a handful of times. The chain couples TRBV6-5 to TRBJ2-2; 7 bases line up with TRBD2. The germline CDR1 and CDR2 sequences are MNHEY and SVGAGI. The CDR3 consists of 15 residues. J gave up 4 bases and V 3 bases, and 5 bases lay outside the gene matches. The CDR3 DNA follows: TGTGCCAGCAGTTATGAGGGAGGGCCCACCGGGGAGCTGTTTTTT. As protein: CASSYEGGPTGELFF.

This chain uses TRBV13 with TRBJ2-1; TRBD2 is a possible D gene (6 bases). The CDR3 is 13 residues long. Germline values: CDR1 PRHDT, CDR2 FYEKMQ (reference sequence). Between the trimmed V and J ends, which lost 6 bases and 6 bases, there was a span of 12 bases. This CDR3 is CASSPVTSNEQFF. The CDR3 coding sequence is TGTGCCAGCAGTCCCGTGACTAGCAATGAGCAGTTCTTC.

This clonotype was counted between two and nine times. This rearrangement joins TRBV13 to TRBJ2-1; TRBD1 might be the D (6 bases). The CDR3 is 14 amino acids. CDR1 is PRHDT and CDR2 is FYEKMQ in the germline V gene (reference sequence). Trimming took 5 bases from V and 3 from J, leaving 11 bases between them. CDR3 loop: CASSPGTFYNEQFF. As DNA, the CDR3 is TGTGCCAGCAGCCCCGGGACATTCTACAATGAGCAGTTCTTC.

There are a few counts of this clonotype. The chain couples TRBV13 to TRBJ2-4; D is ambiguous. This CDR3 spans 15 amino acids. The germline V gene encodes CDR1 PRHDT and CDR2 FYEKMQ (reference sequence). The V and J ends lost 0 bases and 0 bases respectively, with 6 bases between them. CDR3 coding DNA: TGTGCCAGCAGCTTAGGATCGAGAGCCAAAAACATTCAGTACTTC. Translation: CASSLGSRAKNIQYF.